The 3 T cell receptor beta chains below come from one sample, sequenced in a study of blood T cell repertoires in COVID-19. Some clones are missing from TCRdb's copy, which holds only in-frame ones; the method was immunoSEQ multiplex PCR. The sample consists of tens of thousands of clones, nearly 90% of them appearing once. The sample consisted of peripheral blood. The receptors come from a man in his fifties with active COVID-19.

CDR3 in amino acids: CASSIGQGASGANVLTF. DNA for the CDR3: TGTGCCAGTAGTATCGGACAGGGGGCTTCTGGGGCCAACGTCCTGACTTTC. This rearrangement joins TRBV19 to TRBJ2-6, with TRBD1 identical over 11 bases. Germline CDR1 is LNHDA and CDR2 is SQIVND (reference sequence). CDR3 length: 17 residues. The junction had 2 bases not matched to a gene; V was cut back by 3 bases and J by 1 base.

The chain carries TRBV5-5 and TRBJ2-6; the D gene is possibly TRBD1 (9 bases). The V gene lost 4 bases and the J gene lost 0 bases, with 17 bases spanning the gap. The CDR3 sequence is 18 residues long. Germline V gives CDR1 SGHKS, CDR2 YYEKEE (reference sequence). CDR3 DNA sequence: TGTGCCAGCAGCCCGGGGGGGACAGGGAGCTCTGGGGCCAACGTCCTGACTTTC. It specifies CASSPGGTGSSGANVLTF.

V and J are TRBV5-1 and TRBJ2-3; D possibly corresponds to TRBD1 (7 bases). CDR3 length equals 14 residues. V lost 4 bases, J lost 0 bases, and 9 bases lay in between. CDR1 SGHRS and CDR2 YFSETQ come from the germline V gene. CDR3 residues: CASSPGGSTDTQYF. The CDR3 coding sequence is TGCGCCAGCAGCCCAGGGGGGAGCACAGATACGCAGTATTTT.